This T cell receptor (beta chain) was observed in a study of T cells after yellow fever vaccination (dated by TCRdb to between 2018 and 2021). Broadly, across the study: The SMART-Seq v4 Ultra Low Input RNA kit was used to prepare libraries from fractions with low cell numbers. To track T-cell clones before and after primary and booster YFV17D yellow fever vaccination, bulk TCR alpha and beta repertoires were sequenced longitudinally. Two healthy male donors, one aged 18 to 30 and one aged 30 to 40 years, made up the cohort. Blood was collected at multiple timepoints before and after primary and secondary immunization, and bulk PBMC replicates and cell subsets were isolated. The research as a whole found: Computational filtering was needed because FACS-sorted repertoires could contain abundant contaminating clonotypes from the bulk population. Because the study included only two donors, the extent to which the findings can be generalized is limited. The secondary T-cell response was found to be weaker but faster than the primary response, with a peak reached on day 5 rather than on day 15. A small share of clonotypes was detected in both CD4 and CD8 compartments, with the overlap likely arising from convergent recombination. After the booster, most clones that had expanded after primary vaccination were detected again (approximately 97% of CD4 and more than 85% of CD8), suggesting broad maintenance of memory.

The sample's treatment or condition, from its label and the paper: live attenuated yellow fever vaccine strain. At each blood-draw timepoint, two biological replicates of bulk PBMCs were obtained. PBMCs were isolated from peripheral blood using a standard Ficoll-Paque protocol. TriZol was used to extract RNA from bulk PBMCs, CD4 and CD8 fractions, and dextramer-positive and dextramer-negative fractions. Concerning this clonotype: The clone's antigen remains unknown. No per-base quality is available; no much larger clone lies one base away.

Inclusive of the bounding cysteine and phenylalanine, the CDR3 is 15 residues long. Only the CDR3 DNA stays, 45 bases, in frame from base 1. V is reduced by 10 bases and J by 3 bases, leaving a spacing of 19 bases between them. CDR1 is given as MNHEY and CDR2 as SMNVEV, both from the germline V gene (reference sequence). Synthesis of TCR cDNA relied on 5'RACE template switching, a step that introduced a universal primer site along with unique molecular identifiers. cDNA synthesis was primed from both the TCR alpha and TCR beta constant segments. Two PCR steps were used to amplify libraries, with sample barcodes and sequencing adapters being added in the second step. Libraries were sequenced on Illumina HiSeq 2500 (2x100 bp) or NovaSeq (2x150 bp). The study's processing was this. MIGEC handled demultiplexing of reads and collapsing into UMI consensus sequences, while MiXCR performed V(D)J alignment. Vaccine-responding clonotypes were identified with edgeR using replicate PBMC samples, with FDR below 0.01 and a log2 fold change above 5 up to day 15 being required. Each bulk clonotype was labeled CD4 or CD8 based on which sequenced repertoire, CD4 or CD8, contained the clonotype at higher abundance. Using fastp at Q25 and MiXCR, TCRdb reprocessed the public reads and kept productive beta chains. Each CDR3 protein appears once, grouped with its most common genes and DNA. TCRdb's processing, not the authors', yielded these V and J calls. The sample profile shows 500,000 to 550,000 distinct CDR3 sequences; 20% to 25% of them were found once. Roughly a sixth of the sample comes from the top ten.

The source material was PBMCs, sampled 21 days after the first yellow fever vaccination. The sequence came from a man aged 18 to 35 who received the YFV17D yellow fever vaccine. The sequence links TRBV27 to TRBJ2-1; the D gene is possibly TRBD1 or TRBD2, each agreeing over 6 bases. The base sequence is TGTGCCACCGGGGTCGGGGGCGGACTCTACAATGAGCAGTTCTTC. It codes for CATGVGGGLYNEQFF.